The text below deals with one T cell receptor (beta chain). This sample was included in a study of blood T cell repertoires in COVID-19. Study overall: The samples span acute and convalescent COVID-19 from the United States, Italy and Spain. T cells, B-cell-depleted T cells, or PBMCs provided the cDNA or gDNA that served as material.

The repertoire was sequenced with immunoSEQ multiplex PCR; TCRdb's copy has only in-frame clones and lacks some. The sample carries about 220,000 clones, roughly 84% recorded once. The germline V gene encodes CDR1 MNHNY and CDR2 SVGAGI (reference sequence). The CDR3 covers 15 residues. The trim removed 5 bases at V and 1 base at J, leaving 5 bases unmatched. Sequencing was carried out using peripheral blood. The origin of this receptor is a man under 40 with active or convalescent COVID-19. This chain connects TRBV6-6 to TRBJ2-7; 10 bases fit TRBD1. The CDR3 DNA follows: TGTGCCAGCAGTAAGGGACAGGGGTATTCCTACGAGCAGTACTTC. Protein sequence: CASSKGQGYSYEQYF.